These T cell receptor beta chains were read from a single sample in a study of blood T cell repertoires in COVID-19. Some clones are missing from TCRdb's copy, which holds only in-frame ones; the method was immunoSEQ multiplex PCR. In the table there are some 250,000 clones, 86% of which are singletons. The sample consisted of peripheral blood. The source is a woman aged 25 to 45 who had recovered from COVID-19. The CDR3 runs from the conserved cysteine through the conserved F or W. D genes are given only for firm matches. Clone size is shown for a subset of rows, as once, few, many or a class of expanded clone.

V: TRBV19; J: TRBJ1-1; D: NA; size: NA; CDR3: CASKRPTSGNGEAFF; DNA: TGTGCCAGTAAACGACCCACCTCCGGGAACGGTGAAGCTTTCTTT
V: TRBV9; J: TRBJ2-1; D: NA; size: once; CDR3: CASSATYTGSYNEQFF; DNA: TGTGCCAGCAGCGCGACTTATACAGGGTCCTACAATGAGCAGTTCTTC
V: TRBV7-2; J: TRBJ1-5; D: NA; size: NA; CDR3: CASSPQAGVSNQPQHF; DNA: TGTGCCAGCAGCCCCCAGGCAGGGGTTTCCAATCAGCCCCAGCATTTT
V: TRBV7-3; J: TRBJ2-2; D: NA; size: once; CDR3: CASSPEGRNTGELFF; DNA: TGTGCCAGCAGCCCCGAGGGCCGGAACACCGGGGAGCTGTTTTTT
V: TRBV9; J: TRBJ1-1; D: NA; size: NA; CDR3: CASSGAAREAYTEAFF; DNA: TGTGCCAGCAGCGGCGCCGCCAGGGAAGCATACACTGAAGCTTTCTTT
V: TRBV18; J: TRBJ1-4; D: NA; size: once; CDR3: CASSPQSAAEAEKLFF; DNA: TGTGCCAGCTCACCACAGTCGGCCGCTGAGGCCGAAAAACTGTTTTTT
V: TRBV2; J: TRBJ1-1; D: NA; size: NA; CDR3: CASSLPGRTEAFF; DNA: TGTGCCAGCAGCCTACCCGGTAGAACTGAAGCTTTCTTT
V: TRBV7-3; J: TRBJ2-5; D: TRBD1; size: NA; CDR3: CASSLGTGVYQETQYF; DNA: TGTGCCAGCAGCTTAGGGACAGGAGTGTACCAAGAGACCCAGTACTTC
V: TRBV5-6; J: TRBJ1-6; D: TRBD1; size: NA; CDR3: CASSFLGQLSTLHF; DNA: TGTGCCAGCAGCTTCTTGGGACAGCTGTCGACCCTCCACTTT
V: TRBV7-6; J: TRBJ2-2; D: TRBD2; size: NA; CDR3: CASSPRRGFTGELFF; DNA: TGTGCCAGCAGCCCCCGGCGGGGGTTCACCGGGGAGCTGTTTTTT
V: TRBV7-2; J: TRBJ2-5; D: TRBD2; size: NA; CDR3: CASSSRGGRGQETQYF; DNA: TGTGCCAGCAGCTCCCGGGGGGGGCGGGGGCAAGAGACCCAGTACTTC
V: TRBV9; J: TRBJ2-3; D: NA; size: NA; CDR3: CASSADWGTGTDTQYF; DNA: TGTGCCAGCAGTGCCGATTGGGGAACAGGGACAGATACGCAGTATTTT
V: TRBV30; J: TRBJ1-1; D: NA; size: NA; CDR3: CATLPRGTEAFF; DNA: TGTGCCACACTACCCCGAGGCACTGAAGCTTTCTTT
V: TRBV19; J: TRBJ2-7; D: NA; size: NA; CDR3: CARVDSGWSYEQYF; DNA: TGTGCCAGGGTAGACAGTGGATGGTCCTACGAGCAGTACTTC
V: TRBV9; J: TRBJ1-6; D: NA; size: NA; CDR3: CASSVEGGSYNSPLHF; DNA: TGTGCCAGCAGCGTAGAGGGGGGGTCCTATAATTCACCCCTCCACTTT
V: TRBV9; J: TRBJ2-3; D: NA; size: NA; CDR3: CASSRAPVRTDTQYF; DNA: TGTGCCAGCAGCCGAGCTCCTGTGCGGACAGATACGCAGTATTTT
V: TRBV2; J: TRBJ2-3; D: TRBD2; size: NA; CDR3: CAGRFSGGTDTQYF; DNA: TGTGCAGGTCGATTTAGCGGGGGAACAGATACGCAGTATTTT
V: TRBV28; J: TRBJ1-2; D: TRBD1; size: NA; CDR3: CASSITTGVNYGYTF; DNA: TGTGCCAGCAGTATCACGACAGGGGTGAACTATGGCTACACCTTC
V: TRBV6-2/TRBV6-3; J: TRBJ2-3; D: TRBD2; size: NA; CDR3: CASSYARMAAGGDTQYF; DNA: TGTGCCAGCAGTTACGCCCGCATGGCAGCGGGGGGAGATACGCAGTATTTT
V: TRBV5-1; J: TRBJ2-2; D: NA; size: NA; CDR3: CASKEGGVTGELFF; DNA: TGCGCCAGCAAGGAAGGGGGAGTCACCGGGGAGCTGTTTTTT
V: TRBV20-1; J: TRBJ2-7; D: NA; size: NA; CDR3: CSASKIAGGPGGPEQYF; DNA: TGCAGTGCGAGTAAGATCGCCGGGGGGCCCGGGGGGCCCGAGCAGTACTTC
V: TRBV7-6; J: TRBJ1-1; D: NA; size: NA; CDR3: CASSLDSGHNTEAFF; DNA: TGTGCCAGCAGCTTAGATTCAGGACATAACACTGAAGCTTTCTTT
V: TRBV7-2; J: TRBJ2-5; D: TRBD2; size: few; CDR3: CASSLGAGGHETQYF; DNA: TGTGCCAGCAGCTTGGGAGCGGGGGGGCATGAGACCCAGTACTTC
V: TRBV5-1; J: TRBJ2-5; D: TRBD2; size: NA; CDR3: CASSFPSGGQETQYF; DNA: TGCGCCAGCAGCTTCCCTAGCGGGGGCCAAGAGACCCAGTACTTC
V: TRBV4-2; J: TRBJ1-5; D: TRBD1; size: NA; CDR3: CASRDSSILSNQPQHF; DNA: TGTGCCAGCCGGGACAGCTCCATCCTAAGCAATCAGCCCCAGCATTTT
V: TRBV4-3; J: TRBJ1-5; D: TRBD1; size: NA; CDR3: CASSLDRAQPQHF; DNA: TGCGCCAGCAGCCTTGACAGGGCCCAGCCCCAGCATTTT
V: TRBV16; J: TRBJ2-1; D: NA; size: NA; CDR3: CASRSWEYNEQFF; DNA: TGTGCCAGCAGAAGTTGGGAGTACAATGAGCAGTTCTTC
V: TRBV12-1; J: TRBJ2-7; D: NA; size: NA; CDR3: CASSFVEGGRYEQYF; DNA: TGTGCCAGCAGCTTTGTGGAGGGTGGCCGCTACGAGCAGTACTTC
V: TRBV19; J: TRBJ1-1; D: NA; size: NA; CDR3: CASSITQGKAFF; DNA: TGTGCCAGTAGTATAACTCAGGGTAAAGCTTTCTTT
V: TRBV7-7; J: TRBJ2-7; D: NA; size: NA; CDR3: CASSLGEGVTYEQYF; DNA: TGTGCCAGCAGCTTAGGTGAAGGGGTAACCTACGAGCAGTACTTC
V: TRBV11-1; J: TRBJ2-5; D: NA; size: NA; CDR3: CASSLVADSAQYF; DNA: TGTGCCAGCAGCTTAGTAGCGGACTCCGCCCAGTACTTC
V: TRBV9; J: TRBJ1-2; D: TRBD1; size: NA; CDR3: CASSDGTGALPYISYTF; DNA: TGTGCCAGCAGCGACGGGACAGGGGCCCTCCCTTACATAAGCTACACCTTC
V: TRBV2; J: TRBJ1-6; D: TRBD1; size: NA; CDR3: CASSELALRQGANSPLHF; DNA: TGTGCCAGCAGTGAATTAGCCCTTAGACAGGGGGCGAATTCACCCCTCCACTTT
V: TRBV3-1/TRBV3-2; J: TRBJ1-6; D: TRBD1; size: NA; CDR3: CASSPAPGQNNSPLHF; DNA: TGTGCCAGCAGCCCAGCCCCGGGACAGAATAATTCACCCCTCCACTTT
V: TRBV14; J: TRBJ2-7; D: TRBD1; size: NA; CDR3: CASSFDRATSYEQYF; DNA: TGTGCCAGCAGCTTCGACAGGGCAACATCCTACGAGCAGTACTTC
V: TRBV19; J: TRBJ2-3; D: NA; size: NA; CDR3: CASSKSQTSGWSYGDTQYF; DNA: TGTGCCAGTAGTAAATCCCAGACTTCAGGGTGGTCATACGGAGATACGCAGTATTTT
V: TRBV5-4; J: TRBJ2-7; D: TRBD2; size: NA; CDR3: CASSSGTNYEQYF; DNA: TGTGCCAGCAGCTCCGGGACTAACTACGAGCAGTACTTC
V: TRBV9; J: TRBJ2-1; D: TRBD2; size: NA; CDR3: CASSVPPSGGDNEQFF; DNA: TGTGCCAGCAGCGTACCTCCTAGCGGGGGCGACAATGAGCAGTTCTTC
V: TRBV4-2; J: TRBJ1-5; D: TRBD1; size: NA; CDR3: CASSQGKGSDRGNNQPQHF; DNA: TGTGCCAGCAGCCAAGGAAAAGGAAGTGACAGGGGAAACAACCAGCCCCAGCATTTT
V: TRBV5-6; J: TRBJ1-5; D: NA; size: NA; CDR3: CASSLGSRATYQPQHF; DNA: TGTGCCAGCAGCTTAGGGTCCAGGGCAACCTATCAGCCCCAGCATTTT
V: TRBV6-5; J: TRBJ2-6; D: TRBD1; size: NA; CDR3: CASGQASGANVLTF; DNA: TGTGCCAGCGGACAGGCCTCTGGGGCCAACGTCCTGACTTTC
V: TRBV18; J: TRBJ1-4; D: NA; size: once; CDR3: CASSPQQGRPGEKLFF; DNA: TGTGCCAGCTCACCCCAACAGGGAAGGCCGGGTGAAAAACTGTTTTTT
V: TRBV9; J: TRBJ1-6; D: NA; size: NA; CDR3: CASSVAGVDSPLHF; DNA: TGTGCCAGCAGCGTAGCCGGGGTAGATTCACCCCTCCACTTT
V: TRBV7-2; J: TRBJ2-3; D: NA; size: NA; CDR3: CASSLRQGTDTQYF; DNA: TGTGCCAGCAGCTTGCGACAGGGCACAGATACGCAGTATTTT
V: TRBV2; J: TRBJ2-5; D: TRBD1; size: few; CDR3: CASSGTGETQYF; DNA: TGTGCCAGCTCCGGGACAGGGGAGACCCAGTACTTC
V: TRBV19; J: TRBJ2-2; D: NA; size: NA; CDR3: CASSIDRGYVGELFF; DNA: TGTGCCAGTAGTATAGACAGGGGATATGTCGGGGAGCTGTTTTTT
V: TRBV2; J: TRBJ2-1; D: TRBD2; size: NA; CDR3: CASTPGLATYNEQFF; DNA: TGTGCCAGCACCCCGGGACTAGCTACCTACAATGAGCAGTTCTTC
V: TRBV18; J: TRBJ2-7; D: NA; size: NA; CDR3: CASSSFDRTYEQYF; DNA: TGTGCCAGCTCATCTTTCGACAGGACGTACGAGCAGTACTTC
V: TRBV7-9; J: TRBJ2-1; D: NA; size: few; CDR3: CASSLAPSGSYNEQFF; DNA: TGTGCCAGCAGCTTAGCCCCCAGCGGCTCCTACAATGAGCAGTTCTTC
V: TRBV19; J: TRBJ1-5; D: TRBD1; size: once; CDR3: CASKETGVSNQPQHF; DNA: TGTGCCAGCAAAGAAACAGGGGTGTCGAATCAGCCCCAGCATTTT
V: TRBV5-1; J: TRBJ2-1; D: TRBD2; size: NA; CDR3: CASSGTLAGGYYNEQFF; DNA: TGCGCCAGCAGCGGGACACTAGCGGGGGGCTACTACAATGAGCAGTTCTTC
V: TRBV6-5; J: TRBJ1-1; D: NA; size: NA; CDR3: CASMVGGWAEAFF; DNA: TGTGCCAGCATGGTTGGGGGGTGGGCTGAAGCTTTCTTT
V: TRBV19; J: TRBJ1-3; D: NA; size: NA; CDR3: CASSIVQGNTIYF; DNA: TGTGCCAGTAGTATCGTACAGGGAAACACCATATATTTT